This TCR beta chain was sequenced during a study of blood T cells in healthy people across ages. Study observations and caveats: Researchers report that TCR beta diversity correlated strongly with naive T cell percentage. It was held that the diversity estimates obtained from one million T cells were underestimates.

The V segment lost 4 bases and the J segment 1 base; nucleotides outside the gene matches: 7. In germline, CDR1 is SQVTM, CDR2 ANQGSEA. The CDR3 runs 14 residues. Comments on this clonotype: Its antigen is not known.

Next came a second PCR, run for about 7 to 12 cycles, which used a sample-barcoded 5' primer along with a J-beta primer mix. Each cDNA molecule was tagged by a template-switch adaptor that had 12 random nucleotides. TCRdb analysed the 5' RACE reads with MiXCR anew, one entry per CDR3 protein. The sample carries 1,500,000 or so distinct CDR3 sequences, 35% to 45% recorded once. Sequencing input: blood. V usage is TRBV29-1 and J usage is TRBJ2-7; 7 bases fit TRBD1. This TCR was recovered from a young woman in good health. The DNA of the CDR3 is TGCAGCGTTGTCGACAGGGTGCGGTCCTACGAGCAGTACTTC. It specifies CSVVDRVRSYEQYF.